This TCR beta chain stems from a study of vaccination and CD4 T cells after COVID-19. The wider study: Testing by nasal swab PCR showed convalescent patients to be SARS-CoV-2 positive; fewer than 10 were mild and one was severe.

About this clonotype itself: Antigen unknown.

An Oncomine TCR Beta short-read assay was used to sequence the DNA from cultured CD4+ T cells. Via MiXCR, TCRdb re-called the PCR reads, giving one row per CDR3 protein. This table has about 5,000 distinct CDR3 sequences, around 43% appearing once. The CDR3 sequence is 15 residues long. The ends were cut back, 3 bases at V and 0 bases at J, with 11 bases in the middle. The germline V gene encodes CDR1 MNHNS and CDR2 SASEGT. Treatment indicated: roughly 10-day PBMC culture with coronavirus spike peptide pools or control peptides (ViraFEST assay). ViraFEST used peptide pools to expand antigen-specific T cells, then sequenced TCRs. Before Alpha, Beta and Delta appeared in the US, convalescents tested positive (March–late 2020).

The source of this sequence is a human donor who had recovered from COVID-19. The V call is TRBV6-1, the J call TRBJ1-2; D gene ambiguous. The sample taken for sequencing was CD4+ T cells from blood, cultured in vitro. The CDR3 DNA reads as TGTGCCAGCAGTGATAAGGGCAGGACTAACTATGGCTACACCTTC. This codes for CASSDKGRTNYGYTF.